This T cell receptor beta chain appears in the sequencing data of a study of T cell repertoires in cytomegalovirus infection. The overall study: Recently identified HLA-C-restricted CMV epitopes were used, and well-studied HLA-B-restricted CMV epitopes were used as well. Carrying CMV and the relevant HLA type showed in public TCR beta signatures.

Study findings and constraints: In two of eight donors, the top clonotype was HLA-C-restricted CMV-specific.

Concerning this clonotype itself: Its cognate antigen is unknown.

In germline, CDR1 is SGHTA, CDR2 FQGNSA. Trimming cost V 3 bases and J 2 bases; bases outside gene matches: 19. The CDR3 length is 19 residues. TCRdb re-called the reads with MiXCR, one entry per CDR3 protein. The repertoire holds a few hundred thousand distinct CDR3 sequences, approximately 42% seen once, with about 39% in the top ten. Material: cultured PBMCs, obtained from culture after CMV antigen stimulation. The sequence was collected from a human donor in good health (CMV status not recorded). Some clones in this sample may be carry-over from other donors' samples. The rearrangement links TRBV7-2 to TRBJ2-7, with TRBD2 identical over 7 bases. The CDR3 DNA reads TGTGCCAGCAGCTTGTACGGTCGCGGGGAGACTGGGGGGGCCTACGAGCAGTACTTC. Its protein is CASSLYGRGETGGAYEQYF.